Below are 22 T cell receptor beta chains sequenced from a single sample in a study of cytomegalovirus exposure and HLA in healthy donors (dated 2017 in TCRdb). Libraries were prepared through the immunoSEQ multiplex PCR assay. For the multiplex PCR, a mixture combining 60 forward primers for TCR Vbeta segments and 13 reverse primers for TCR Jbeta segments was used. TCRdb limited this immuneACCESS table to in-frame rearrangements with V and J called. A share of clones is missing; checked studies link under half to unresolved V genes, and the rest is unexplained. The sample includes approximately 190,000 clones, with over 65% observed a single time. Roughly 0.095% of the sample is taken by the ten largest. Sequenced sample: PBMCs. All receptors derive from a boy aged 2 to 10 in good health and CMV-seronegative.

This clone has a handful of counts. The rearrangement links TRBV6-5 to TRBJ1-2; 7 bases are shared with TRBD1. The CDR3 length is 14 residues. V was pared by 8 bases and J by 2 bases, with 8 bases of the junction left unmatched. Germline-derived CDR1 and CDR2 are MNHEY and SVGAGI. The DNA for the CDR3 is TGTGCCAGCCGTAGGGACAGCGTAAACTATGGCTACACCTTC. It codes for CASRRDSVNYGYTF.

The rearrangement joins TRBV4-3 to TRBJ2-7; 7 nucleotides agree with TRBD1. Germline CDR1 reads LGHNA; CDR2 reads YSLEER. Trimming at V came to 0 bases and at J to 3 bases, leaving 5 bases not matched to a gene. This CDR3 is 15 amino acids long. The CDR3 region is CASSQESQGSYEQYF. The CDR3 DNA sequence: TGCGCCAGCAGCCAAGAATCACAGGGGAGCTACGAGCAGTACTTC.

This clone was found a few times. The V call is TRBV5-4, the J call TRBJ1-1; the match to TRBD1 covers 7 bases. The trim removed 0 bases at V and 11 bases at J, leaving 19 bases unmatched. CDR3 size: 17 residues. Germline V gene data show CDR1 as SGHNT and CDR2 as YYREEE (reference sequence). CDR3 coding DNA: TGTGCCAGCAGCTTGGGGAAGGTGAGGGGGCTCCCGGCGAGGGCTTTCTTT. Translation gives CASSLGKVRGLPARAFF.

CDR3 sequence reads: CASSLRPGLVRHNEQFF. The CDR3, as DNA: TGTGCCAGCAGCTTAAGGCCAGGACTAGTGCGGCACAATGAGCAGTTCTTC. The V and J genes are TRBV11-2 and TRBJ2-1; 7 bases are a match to TRBD2. The junction had 12 bases not matched to a gene; V was cut back by 2 bases and J by 5 bases. Germline assignment: CDR1 SGHAT and CDR2 FQNNGV. This CDR3 is 17 amino acids long. The entire variable domain, with the rest obtained from reference TRBV11-2 and TRBJ2-1, is as follows: EAGVAQSPRYKIIEKRQSVAFWCNPISGHATLYWYQQILGQGPKLLIQFQNNGVVDDSQLPKDRFSAERLKGVDSTLKIQPAKLEDSAVYLCASSLRPGLVRHNEQFFGPGTRLTVL.

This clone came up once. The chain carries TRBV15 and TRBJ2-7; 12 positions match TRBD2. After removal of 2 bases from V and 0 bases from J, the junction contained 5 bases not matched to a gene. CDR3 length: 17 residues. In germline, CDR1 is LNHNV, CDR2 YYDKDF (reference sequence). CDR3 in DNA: TGTGCCACCAGCAGACTGACTAGCGGGGGAAACTCCTACGAGCAGTACTTC. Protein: CATSRLTSGGNSYEQYF.

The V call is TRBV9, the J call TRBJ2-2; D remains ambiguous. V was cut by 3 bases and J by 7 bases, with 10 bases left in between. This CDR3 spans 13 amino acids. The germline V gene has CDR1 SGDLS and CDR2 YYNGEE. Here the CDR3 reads CASSALLGGELFF. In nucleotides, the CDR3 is TGTGCCAGCAGCGCGCTTCTAGGCGGGGAGCTGTTTTTT. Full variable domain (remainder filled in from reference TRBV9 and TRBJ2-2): DSGVTQTPKHLITATGQRVTLRCSPRSGDLSVYWYQQSLDQGLQFLIQYYNGEERAKGNILERFSAQQFPDLHSELNLSSLELGDSALYFCASSALLGGELFFGEGSRLTVL.

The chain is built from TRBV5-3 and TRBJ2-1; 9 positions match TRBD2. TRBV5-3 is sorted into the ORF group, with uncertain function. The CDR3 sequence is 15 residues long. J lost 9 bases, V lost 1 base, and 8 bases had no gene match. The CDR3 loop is CARSLRRGGGGEQFF. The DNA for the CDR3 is TGTGCCAGAAGCTTGCGGCGGGGGGGCGGTGGTGAGCAGTTCTTC.

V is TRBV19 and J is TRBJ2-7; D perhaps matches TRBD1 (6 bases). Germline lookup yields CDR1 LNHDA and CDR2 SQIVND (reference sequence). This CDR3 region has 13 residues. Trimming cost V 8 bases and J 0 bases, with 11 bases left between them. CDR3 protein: CASSRQDSYEQYF. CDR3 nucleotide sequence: TGTGCCAGTTCCCGACAGGACTCCTACGAGCAGTACTTC.

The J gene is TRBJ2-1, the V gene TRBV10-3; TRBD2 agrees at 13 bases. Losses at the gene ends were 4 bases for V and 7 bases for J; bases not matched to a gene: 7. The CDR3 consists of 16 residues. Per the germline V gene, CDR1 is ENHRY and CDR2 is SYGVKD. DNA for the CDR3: TGTGCCATCAGTGGGGGACTAGCGGGGCAGGGGAATGAGCAGTTCTTC. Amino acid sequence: CAISGGLAGQGNEQFF.

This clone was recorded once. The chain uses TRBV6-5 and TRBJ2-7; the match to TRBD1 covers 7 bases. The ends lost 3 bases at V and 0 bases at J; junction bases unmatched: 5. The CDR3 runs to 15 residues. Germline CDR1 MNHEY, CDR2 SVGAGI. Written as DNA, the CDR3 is TGTGCCAGCAGTTATCTACAGGGGCTCTCCTACGAGCAGTACTTC. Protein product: CASSYLQGLSYEQYF.

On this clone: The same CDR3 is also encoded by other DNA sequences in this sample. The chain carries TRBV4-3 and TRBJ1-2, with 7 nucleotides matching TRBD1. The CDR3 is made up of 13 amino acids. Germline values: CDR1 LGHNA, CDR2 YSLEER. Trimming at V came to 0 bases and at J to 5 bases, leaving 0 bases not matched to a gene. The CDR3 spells CASSQDRGYGYTF. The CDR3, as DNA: TGCGCCAGCAGCCAAGACAGGGGGTATGGCTACACCTTC.

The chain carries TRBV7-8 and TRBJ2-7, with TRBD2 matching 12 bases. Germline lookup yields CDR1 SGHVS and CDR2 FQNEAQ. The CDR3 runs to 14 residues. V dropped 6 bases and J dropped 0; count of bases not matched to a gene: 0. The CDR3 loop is CASRTSGGSYEQYF. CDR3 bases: TGTGCCAGCAGGACTAGCGGGGGCTCCTACGAGCAGTACTTC.

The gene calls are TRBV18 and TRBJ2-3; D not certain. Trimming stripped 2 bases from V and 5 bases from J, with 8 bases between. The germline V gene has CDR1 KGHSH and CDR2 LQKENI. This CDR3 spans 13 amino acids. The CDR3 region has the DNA TGTGCCAGCTCACCAAGCGATGGAGATACGCAGTATTTT. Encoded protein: CASSPSDGDTQYF.

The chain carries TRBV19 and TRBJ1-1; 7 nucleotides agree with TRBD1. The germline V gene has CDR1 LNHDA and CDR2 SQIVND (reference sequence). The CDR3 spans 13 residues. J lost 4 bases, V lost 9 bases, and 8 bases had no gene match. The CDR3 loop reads CASSVAGGTEAFF. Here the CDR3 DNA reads TGTGCCAGCTCTGTGGCAGGGGGCACTGAAGCTTTCTTT.

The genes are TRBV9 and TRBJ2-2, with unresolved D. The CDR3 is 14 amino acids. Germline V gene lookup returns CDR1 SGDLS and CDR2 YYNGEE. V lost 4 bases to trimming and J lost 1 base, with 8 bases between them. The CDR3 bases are TGTGCCAGCAGCTTTAACTTGAACACCGGGGAGCTGTTTTTT. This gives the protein CASSFNLNTGELFF.

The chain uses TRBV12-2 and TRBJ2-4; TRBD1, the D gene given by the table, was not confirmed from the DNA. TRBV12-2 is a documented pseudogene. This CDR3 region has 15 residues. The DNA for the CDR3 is TGTGCAAGTCGCTTAGTGGGGCTAGCCAAAAACATTCAGTACTTC. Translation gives CASRLVGLAKNIQYF.

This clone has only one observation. In DNA form, the CDR3 reads TGTGCCAGCAGCTTCGTAGTTGGTGAGCAGTACTTC. Translating it yields CASSFVVGEQYF. The rearrangement uses TRBV7-6 and TRBJ2-7; D not certain. The germline V gene has CDR1 SGHVS and CDR2 FNYEAQ. The CDR3 sequence is 12 residues long. Between the trimmed V and J ends, which lost 3 bases and 7 bases, there was a span of 10 bases.

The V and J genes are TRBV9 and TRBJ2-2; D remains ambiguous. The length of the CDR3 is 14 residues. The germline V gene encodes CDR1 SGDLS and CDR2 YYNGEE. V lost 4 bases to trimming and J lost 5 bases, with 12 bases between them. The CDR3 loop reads CASSLRPRTGELFF. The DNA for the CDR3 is TGTGCCAGCAGCCTCCGGCCGCGGACCGGGGAGCTGTTTTTT.

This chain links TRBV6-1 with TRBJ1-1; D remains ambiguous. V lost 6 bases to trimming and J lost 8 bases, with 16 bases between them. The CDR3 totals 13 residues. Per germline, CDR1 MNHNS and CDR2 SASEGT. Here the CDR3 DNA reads TGTGCCAGCAGCCGCACCTTCCTGGAGGAAGCTTTCTTT. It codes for CASSRTFLEEAFF.

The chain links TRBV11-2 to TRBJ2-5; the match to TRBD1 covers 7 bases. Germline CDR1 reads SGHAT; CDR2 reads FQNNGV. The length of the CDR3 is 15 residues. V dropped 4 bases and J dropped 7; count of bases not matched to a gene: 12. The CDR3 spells CASSSTEQGWGTQYF. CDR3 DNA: TGTGCCAGCAGCTCAACGGAACAGGGGTGGGGGACCCAGTACTTC.

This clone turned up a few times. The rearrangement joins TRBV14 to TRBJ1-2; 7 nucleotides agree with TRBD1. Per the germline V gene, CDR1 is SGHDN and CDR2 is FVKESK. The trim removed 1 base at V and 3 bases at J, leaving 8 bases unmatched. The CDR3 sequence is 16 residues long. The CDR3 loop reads CASSQAARDRYYGYTF. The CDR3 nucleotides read TGTGCCAGCAGCCAAGCGGCCCGGGACAGATACTATGGCTACACCTTC.

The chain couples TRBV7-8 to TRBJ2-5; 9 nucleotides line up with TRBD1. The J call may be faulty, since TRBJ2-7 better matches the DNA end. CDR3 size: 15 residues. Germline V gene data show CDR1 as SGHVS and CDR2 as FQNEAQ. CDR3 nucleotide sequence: TGTGCCAGCAGCTTATGGACAGGGGCGGGCTACGAGCAGTACTTC. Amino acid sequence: CASSLWTGAGYEQYF.